This TCR beta chain was captured by sequencing in a study of post-analysis software for immune sequencing data. Study information: Multiple sclerosis in the patients followed relapsing-remitting, secondary progressive and progressive-relapsing courses. Study conclusions and caveats: Controls' normalized Chao1 diversity significantly exceeded that of multiple sclerosis patients. Batch-matched samples strongly co-clustered by F measure. Comparison of patients with controls showed 4 to 6 TRBV segments more frequent in patients, TRBV5-6, TRBV5-1 and TRBV20-1 among them.

In this sample, this clonotype turned up a few times. What it binds is unknown. An end of the junction does not agree with germline; a read error may underlie this. Prepared libraries of TCR beta cDNA carried unique molecular identifiers. Each CDR3 protein gets one entry after TCRdb re-called the PCR reads with MiXCR. This table has a few hundred thousand distinct CDR3 sequences, approximately 31% appearing once. Germline V lookup: CDR1 SGHRS, CDR2 YFSETQ. The CDR3 consists of 15 residues. The chain carries TRBV5-1 and TRBJ1-2; the match to TRBD1 covers 10 bases. This TCR was recovered from a girl aged 2-17 years with multiple sclerosis. The sample taken for sequencing was blood. The CDR3: CASSFDRGLNHGYTF. CDR3 coding DNA: TGCGCCAGCAGCTTCGACAGGGGGCTTAACCATGGCTACACCTTC. The full variable domain, its missing parts supplied by reference TRBV5-1 and TRBJ1-2, is KAGVTQTPRYLIKTRGQQVTLSCSPISGHRSVSWYQQTPGQGLQFLFEYFSETQRNKGNFPGRFSGRQFSNSRSEMNVSTLELGDSALYLCASSFDRGLNHGYTFGSGTRLTVV.